These T cell receptor beta chains were read from a single sample in a study of beta chain features in type 1 diabetes. TCRdb's table, derived via immunoSEQ multiplex PCR, lists solely in-frame clones and lacks some. The table records approximately 250,000 clones, under 20% of them present only once. Material: naive CD4+ T cells from blood. All receptors derive from a man aged 25 to 40 with type 1 diabetes. The CDR3 runs from the conserved cysteine through the conserved F or W. Each record gives: D gene, clone size, J gene, V gene, CDR3 DNA, CDR3 protein. The D gene is left open where the match is weak. Not every row has a clone size; where given, it reads once, few, many or a size class.

>NA|few|TRBJ2-4|TRBV27
TGTGCCAGCAGTTTAGGCGTGGTTAGCTCCATTCAGTACTTC
CASSLGVVSSIQYF
>NA|NA|TRBJ1-3|TRBV29-1
TGCAGCGTTCGTAGCACTAACTCTGGAAACACCATATATTTT
CSVRSTNSGNTIYF
>NA|NA|TRBJ2-1|TRBV30
TGTGCCGGATCGGACAGATTCGGGAGTGAGCAGTTCTTC
CAGSDRFGSEQFF
>NA|few|TRBJ2-1|TRBV6-6
TGTGCCAGCAGTTACGGCTTAGCTAACAATGAGCAGTTCTTC
CASSYGLANNEQFF
>NA|NA|TRBJ1-2|TRBV25-1
TGTGCCAGCAGGGGCTTAGGGGGCTACACCTTC
CASRGLGGYTF
>NA|few|TRBJ2-6|TRBV29-1
TGCAGCGTCGGGACCTCTGGGGCCAACGTCCTGACTTTC
CSVGTSGANVLTF
>TRBD1|few|TRBJ1-5|TRBV29-1
TGCAGCGCCTCAGGGACAGGCGGTTATAGCAATCAGCCCCAGCATTTT
CSASGTGGYSNQPQHF
>TRBD1|NA|TRBJ2-2|TRBV11-2
TGTGCCAGCAGCCTTGACAGGGGGGATACCGGGGAGCTGTTTTTT
CASSLDRGDTGELFF
>NA|NA|TRBJ2-3|TRBV29-1
TGCAGCGGGCTTTCTAGCACAGATACGCAGTATTTT
CSGLSSTDTQYF
>NA|NA|TRBJ2-7|TRBV7-3
TGTGCCAGCAGCTTACTCGGTTGGTCCTACGAGCAGTACTTC
CASSLLGWSYEQYF
>TRBD2|few|TRBJ2-1|TRBV29-1
TGCAGCGGGCAGACTAGCGGGGCCTACAATGAGCAGTTCTTC
CSGQTSGAYNEQFF
>NA|NA|TRBJ2-7|TRBV4-1
TGCGCCAGCAGCCAAGAAGGATTCAACTACGAGCAGTACTTC
CASSQEGFNYEQYF
>NA|NA|TRBJ1-2|TRBV4-3
TGCGCCAGCAGCCGCAGGGACTCAGACTATGGCTACACCTTC
CASSRRDSDYGYTF
>NA|few|TRBJ2-1|TRBV7-9
TGTGCCAGCAGCTTACCGGGAAGCTCCTACAATGAGCAGTTCTTC
CASSLPGSSYNEQFF
>NA|NA|TRBJ2-2|TRBV15
TGTGCCACCCAGGGTCCAAACCTGGCCGGGGAGCTGTTTTTT
CATQGPNLAGELFF
>TRBD2|few|TRBJ2-1|TRBV27
TGTGCCAGCAGTAGACCAGGGAGGGTAGGTGAGCAGTTCTTC
CASSRPGRVGEQFF
>NA|NA|TRBJ2-3|TRBV25-1
TGTGCCAGCAGTCGAAAAGAGGGGGATACGCAGTATTTT
CASSRKEGDTQYF
>NA|NA|TRBJ2-2|TRBV28
TGTGCCAGCAGTTTAGGAGGGAACACCGGGGAGCTGTTTTTT
CASSLGGNTGELFF
>NA|few|TRBJ1-2|TRBV6-5
TGTGCCAGCAGTCTCGGGAGGCTTTATGGCTACACCTTC
CASSLGRLYGYTF
>NA|NA|TRBJ1-1|TRBV7-2
TGTGCCAGCAGCCCCCAACAGGAGGACACTGAAGCTTTCTTT
CASSPQQEDTEAFF
>NA|NA|TRBJ2-1|TRBV25-1
TGTGCCAGCAGTGAATTTTTAGCGGTGGGCTACAATGAGCAGTTCTTC
CASSEFLAVGYNEQFF
>NA|few|TRBJ1-1|TRBV14
TGTGCCAGCAGCCGGTTCGGGGGCATGGATCAACACACTGAAGCTTTCTTT
CASSRFGGMDQHTEAFF
>NA|NA|TRBJ2-7|TRBV29-1
TGCAGCGTGGACCGAGGGTCTGCTTCGGGTGCGCAGTACTTC
CSVDRGSASGAQYF
>TRBD1|few|TRBJ2-1|TRBV4-3
TGCGCCAGCAGCCTGGAGGACAGGGGCAGGAATGAGCAGTTCTTC
CASSLEDRGRNEQFF
>NA|NA|TRBJ2-7|TRBV20-1
TGCAGTGCTAGGACCTCCTACGAGCAGTACTTC
CSARTSYEQYF
>TRBD2|few|TRBJ2-1|TRBV5-1
TGCGCCAGCAGCTTAGAGGGACTAGCGGGAGTGATTGGTAGCAATGAGCAGTTCTTC
CASSLEGLAGVIGSNEQFF
>NA|few|TRBJ2-2|TRBV7-9
TGTGCCAGCAGCTTAGACGGCGGGGAGCTGTTTTTT
CASSLDGGELFF
>NA|few|TRBJ2-1|TRBV6-1
TGTGCCAGCAGTGTGTTGTTCTTC
CASSVLFF
>NA|few|TRBJ2-1|TRBV19
TGTGCCAGTAGTACAGGGTTTTACAATGAGCAGTTCTTC
CASSTGFYNEQFF
>TRBD1|NA|TRBJ2-3|TRBV7-9
TGTGCCAGCAGCTTGGGACAGTCAGATACGCAGTATTTT
CASSLGQSDTQYF
>NA|few|TRBJ1-4|TRBV25-1
TGTGCCAGCAGTGTGGGTAGGAGATCTGAAAAACTGTTTTTT
CASSVGRRSEKLFF
>NA|few|TRBJ2-3|TRBV10-3
TGTGCCATCAGTGAGGAGAGGGTCAGCACAGATACGCAGTATTTT
CAISEERVSTDTQYF
>TRBD1|NA|TRBJ1-5|TRBV4-3
TGCGCCAGCAGCCAGGGACAGGGTGGTCAGCCCCAGCATTTT
CASSQGQGGQPQHF
>NA|few|TRBJ2-7|TRBV9
TGTGCCAGCAGCGTTTCCACTAGTACTGGGCTCGAGCAGTACTTC
CASSVSTSTGLEQYF
>NA|few|TRBJ2-3|TRBV29-1
TGCAGCGTTAAACTAGCCGGGGCAGATACGCAGTATTTT
CSVKLAGADTQYF
>NA|NA|TRBJ2-5|TRBV7-2
TGTGCCAGCAGTTCCTCTGAGGCCCAGTACTTC
CASSSSEAQYF
>NA|few|TRBJ2-1|TRBV28
TGTGCCAGCAGACCGCTCCCCTCGGCAAACTCCTACAATGAGCAGTTCTTC
CASRPLPSANSYNEQFF
>NA|NA|TRBJ2-4|TRBV5-6
TGTGCCAGCAGCTCCGAAAACATTCAGTACTTC
CASSSENIQYF
>NA|few|TRBJ2-1|TRBV20-1
TGCAGTGCTGGGAGGAATGAGCAGTTCTTC
CSAGRNEQFF
>TRBD2|few|TRBJ2-5|TRBV30
TGTGCCTGGAGTAGACTAGCGGGAGCGACAGAGACCCAGTACTTC
CAWSRLAGATETQYF
>NA|NA|TRBJ1-4|TRBV30
TGTGCCTGGAGTGCCGTACAGGGCCGGAATGAAAAACTGTTTTTT
CAWSAVQGRNEKLFF
>NA|few|TRBJ2-1|TRBV4-2
TGTGCCAGCAGCCAAGATGCGGCGCAGTTCTTC
CASSQDAAQFF
>TRBD1|few|TRBJ2-5|TRBV5-1
TGCGCCAGCAGCTTGGCCGAGGGGGCCAGCTATCAAGAGACCCAGTACTTC
CASSLAEGASYQETQYF
>NA|NA|TRBJ2-3|TRBV9
TGTGCCAGCAGCGTAGATATCGGGATTAGCACAGATACGCAGTATTTT
CASSVDIGISTDTQYF
>NA|few|TRBJ2-6|TRBV5-4
TGTGCCAGCAGCTTATACACAGGGACCGGGGCCAACGTCCTGACTTTC
CASSLYTGTGANVLTF
>NA|NA|TRBJ1-2|TRBV30
TGTGCCTGGAAATCGGGTGTCTCGGGCTACACCTTC
CAWKSGVSGYTF
>TRBD2|few|TRBJ2-4|TRBV29-1
TGCAGCGTTCTGCGGGAGGGTGACATTCAGTACTTC
CSVLREGDIQYF
>TRBD1|NA|TRBJ2-7|TRBV6-6
TGTGCCAGCAGTTTGACCGGGACAGGGTACAACGAGCAGTACTTC
CASSLTGTGYNEQYF
>NA|few|TRBJ2-7|TRBV9
TGTGCCAGCAGCTCCAACGCCGGGGCCTACGAGCAGTACTTC
CASSSNAGAYEQYF